One T cell receptor beta chain is described in this entry. The table came from immunoSEQ multiplex PCR; TCRdb's copy has only in-frame clones and leaves some out. The repertoire has about 120,000 clones, 75% to 90% of them found once; the top ten carry approximately 0.55%. The sample comes from a study of OX40 agonist ivuxolimab in advanced cancers. This CDR3 is 11 amino acids long. V was clipped by 6 bases and J by 7 bases, with 9 bases between them. CDR1 and CDR2 from the germline V gene are DFQATT and SNEGSKA (reference sequence). The chain has TRBV20-1 and TRBJ1-4; D remains unclear. This clonotype originated in an adult with an advanced solid tumor such as melanoma, head and neck, liver or kidney cancer. The sample consisted of CD4+ or CD8+ T cells sorted from blood, taken in a trial of the OX40 agonist ivuxolimab. The CDR3 DNA reads as TGCAGTGCCGGAAAAAGTGAAAAACTGTTTTTT. This sequence encodes CSAGKSEKLFF.